These 19 T cell receptor beta chains were sequenced from one sample in a study of blood T cell repertoires in COVID-19. The table came from immunoSEQ multiplex PCR; TCRdb's copy has only in-frame clones and leaves some out. Among approximately 400,000 clones listed, roughly four fifths were seen once. Sequencing was performed on PBMCs or T cells enriched from blood (not recorded which). The receptor set was obtained from a woman aged 45-60 years who had recovered from COVID-19.

This chain connects TRBV4-1 to TRBJ2-1; D possibly corresponds to TRBD1 (5 bases). In germline, CDR1 is MGHRA, CDR2 YSYEKL. The CDR3 totals 14 residues. Trimming took off 1 base at V and 10 bases at J, with 14 bases between the two ends. Written as DNA, the CDR3 is TGCGCCAGCAGCCAAGTGGGTCAGGGCCGGGAGCAGTTCTTC. This encodes CASSQVGQGREQFF.

V usage is TRBV7-2 and J usage is TRBJ1-2; tentative D call: TRBD1 (6 bases). Germline CDR1 reads SGHTA; CDR2 reads FQGNSA. Trimming took 10 bases from V and 6 from J, leaving 21 bases between them. This CDR3 contains 14 residues. This chain's CDR3 is CATQGQQVYHGYTF. CDR3 in DNA: TGTGCCACCCAGGGGCAGCAGGTTTATCATGGCTACACCTTC.

This rearrangement joins TRBV4-3 to TRBJ1-1; D is unresolved. The germline CDR1 and CDR2 sequences are LGHNA and YSLEER. The CDR3 totals 13 residues. Trimming took 0 bases from V and 5 from J, leaving 7 bases between them. CDR3 loop: CASSQDSLTEAFF. For the CDR3, the DNA is TGCGCCAGCAGCCAAGACTCACTAACTGAAGCTTTCTTT.

DNA for the CDR3: TGTGCCAGCAGCATCCGACAGGGTGGCACTGAAGCTTTCTTT. Translation: CASSIRQGGTEAFF. The rearrangement links TRBV7-2 to TRBJ1-1; 7 bases match TRBD1. CDR3 length equals 14 residues. J was trimmed by 4 bases and V by 5 bases; bases with no gene match: 7. Germline-derived CDR1 and CDR2 are SGHTA and FQGNSA.

V and J are TRBV5-1 and TRBJ1-2; 9 nucleotides agree with TRBD1. The trim removed 2 bases at V and 2 bases at J, leaving 4 bases unmatched. Germline V CDR1 and CDR2: SGHRS, YFSETQ. The CDR3 loop spans 15 amino acids. The CDR3 here is CASSFGTGINYGYTF. The DNA for the CDR3 is TGCGCCAGCAGCTTCGGGACAGGGATAAACTATGGCTACACCTTC.

CDR3 DNA sequence: TGTGCCAGCAGCTTGGACAGGGGGTCGGTCGGCTACACCTTC. Its protein is CASSLDRGSVGYTF. The V call is TRBV5-6, the J call TRBJ1-2; 8 positions match TRBD1. There are 14 residues in the CDR3. V gave up 0 bases and J gave up 8 bases; unmatched junction bases: 6. CDR1 is SGHDT, CDR2 YYEEEE, per germline.

This clone was seen a few times. The chain links TRBV4-1 to TRBJ2-2, with no clear D. The CDR3 is 14 residues long. V was clipped by 4 bases and J by 5 bases, with 11 bases between them. Germline V gene data show CDR1 as MGHRA and CDR2 as YSYEKL. The CDR3 region is CASSLSPETGELFF. The CDR3 DNA reads TGCGCCAGCAGCCTTTCACCAGAAACCGGGGAGCTGTTTTTT.

This rearrangement joins TRBV4-3 to TRBJ2-1; no clear D. Germline V gene lookup returns CDR1 LGHNA and CDR2 YSLEER. V was pared by 0 bases and J by 3 bases, with 6 bases between. There are 14 residues in the CDR3. The CDR3 loop reads CASSQEDNYNEQFF. The CDR3 bases are TGCGCCAGCAGCCAAGAAGACAACTACAATGAGCAGTTCTTC.

The chain's CDR3 is CASSWDRGLNTEAFF. In DNA form, the CDR3 reads TGTGCCAGCAGCTGGGACAGGGGGCTGAACACTGAAGCTTTCTTT. V and J are TRBV11-1 and TRBJ1-1; 12 bases fit TRBD1. This CDR3 region has 15 residues. V gave up 4 bases and J gave up 0 bases; unmatched junction bases: 0. The germline V gene encodes CDR1 SGHAT and CDR2 FQDESV (reference sequence).

This clone was recorded only once. The chain is built from TRBV7-3 and TRBJ2-2; tentatively, D is TRBD1 (5 bases). CDR1 is SGHTA and CDR2 is FQGTGA in the germline V gene. V was shortened by 5 bases and J by 5 bases, with 15 bases between the two germline ends. This CDR3 comprises 15 residues. The CDR3 DNA follows: TGTGCCAGCAGCGCCGTTTCAGGGATGACCGGGGAGCTGTTTTTT. Protein product: CASSAVSGMTGELFF.

The chain joins TRBV2 to TRBJ1-1; D perhaps matches TRBD1 (5 bases). The CDR3 has 13 residues. Trimming cost V 8 bases and J 4 bases, with 14 bases left between them. From germline, CDR1 is SNHLY and CDR2 FYNNEI. The DNA for the CDR3 is TGTGCCAGCCTGGCAGGGTGGGGCACTGAAGCTTTCTTT. Amino acids: CASLAGWGTEAFF.

This chain joins TRBV20-1 and TRBJ2-3; D gene uncertain. The CDR3 has 13 amino acids. V lost 3 bases to trimming and J lost 4 bases, with 11 bases between them. CDR1 is DFQATT and CDR2 is SNEGSKA in the germline V gene (reference sequence). The CDR3 spells CSASPGLPDTQYF. The CDR3 DNA reads TGCAGTGCTAGTCCAGGTCTCCCAGATACGCAGTATTTT.

CDR3 loop: CASSPFTAGDTSLGNEKLFF. DNA of the CDR3: TGTGCCAGCAGCCCTTTTACCGCTGGGGACACCTCTCTCGGAAACGAAAAACTGTTTTTT. The chain has TRBV3-1 (or the pseudogene TRBV3-2) and TRBJ1-4, with a weak D call TRBD1 (6 bases). This CDR3 has 20 residues. The V and J ends lost 4 bases and 8 bases respectively, with 32 bases between them. CDR1 is LGHDT and CDR2 is YNNKEL in the germline V gene (reference sequence).

This clone appeared once. This sequence joins TRBV11-3 and TRBJ1-6; D not resolved. V lost 4 bases and J lost 6, with 10 bases in between. This CDR3 has 14 amino acids. Germline CDR1 reads SGHNT; CDR2 reads YENEEA. The CDR3 sequence is CASSSGKPNSPLHF. CDR3 coding DNA: TGTGCCAGCAGCTCCGGTAAACCTAATTCACCCCTCCACTTT.

The V call is TRBV6-1, the J call TRBJ1-5; tentatively, D is TRBD1 (6 bases). Germline CDR1 and CDR2: MNHNS and SASEGT. This CDR3 has 15 residues. Trimming pared 3 bases from V and 6 bases from J, leaving 15 bases between. CDR3 nucleotides: TGTGCCAGCAGTGATCTTCCGCAGGGGAGTCAGCCCCAGCATTTT. Translation: CASSDLPQGSQPQHF.

The chain couples TRBV6-5 to TRBJ2-3; D possibly corresponds to TRBD2 (5 bases). Germline CDR1 is MNHEY and CDR2 is SVGAGI. V lost 1 base and J lost 0, with 11 bases in between. The CDR3 consists of 16 residues. Here the CDR3 reads CASSYFGGSSTDTQYF. CDR3 sequence (DNA): TGTGCCAGCAGTTACTTCGGAGGCTCTAGCACAGATACGCAGTATTTT.

J is TRBJ2-3 and V is TRBV7-9; D remains unclear. The germline V gene encodes CDR1 SEHNR and CDR2 FQNEAQ (reference sequence). V lost 5 bases and J 2 bases, leaving 17 bases between the germline ends. This CDR3 spans 16 amino acids. The CDR3 loop is CASSTYRAPTTDTQYF. CDR3 coding DNA: TGTGCCAGCAGCACGTACCGAGCTCCCACCACAGATACGCAGTATTTT.

The chain recombines TRBV11-2 with TRBJ2-1; 10 bases are a match to TRBD2. The CDR3 length is 17 residues. Trimming removed 1 base from V and 8 bases from J; junction bases left unmatched: 11. CDR1 and CDR2 (germline): SGHAT, FQNNGV. The CDR3 region has the DNA TGTGCCAGCAGCTTAGTAGGAGGGCTAGCGGGAGTCGATGAGCAGTTCTTC. This sequence encodes CASSLVGGLAGVDEQFF.

The chain joins TRBV19 to TRBJ1-5; tentatively, D is TRBD1 (6 bases). This CDR3 is 16 amino acids long. The germline V gene has CDR1 LNHDA and CDR2 SQIVND (reference sequence). The ends were cut back, 6 bases at V and 0 bases at J, with 15 bases in the middle. In DNA form, the CDR3 reads TGTGCCAGTAGACTAAACAGGGATCATAGCAATCAGCCCCAGCATTTT. Amino acid sequence: CASRLNRDHSNQPQHF.